This TCR beta chain derives from a study of T cells in women clearing cervical HPV infection. The CDR3 consists of 14 residues. Germline loops: CDR1 SGHRS, CDR2 YFSETQ. V dropped 4 bases and J dropped 7 bases, with 12 bases sitting between them. Generated by immunoSEQ multiplex PCR, the TCRdb table keeps only in-frame clones and is missing some. The listing records tens of thousands of clones. For this clone: The DNA ends 3 residues before the CDR3 does, and the rest of the CDR3 is filled in from the germline J gene.

The genes are TRBV5-1 and TRBJ1-6, with D perhaps TRBD1 (6 bases). This TCR derives from a woman aged 18 to 75 with a cervical HPV16 infection that either progressed to CIN3+ or cleared (not recorded which). The sequenced sample was blood buffy coat. This chain's CDR3 is CASSLGQQNSPLHF. CDR3 DNA, as far as it was read: TGCGCCAGCAGCCTAGGACAGCAGAATTCACCC.